Included here is one T cell receptor beta chain sequence, with context. The antigen remains unidentified. Germline V gene lookup returns CDR1 MDHEN and CDR2 SYDVKM. The CDR3 contains 15 residues. The J segment lost 7 bases and the V segment lost 7 bases, leaving 8 bases of the junction unmatched. Before the COVID-19 pandemic, during about 2011-2018, CD4+ T cells were taken from unexposed donors. Isolation of CD4+ T cells took place after roughly nine days in culture. Testing used SARS-CoV-2 S/N and four cold-coronavirus spikes on unexposed-donor CD4+ T cells, cells permitting. On days 3 and 7, cultures got half fresh IL-2 medium. The data originate from a study of CD4 T cells in relation to SARS-CoV-2 and coronaviruses. For the study at large: ViraFEST: roughly 9-day antigen culture of PBMCs, then TCR beta CDR3 sequencing. Study-wide findings and caveats: Monoreactive clones expanded significantly more to SARS-CoV-2 than crossreactive clones did.

Only in-frame clones appear in the TCRdb table, and some are missing; sequencing was by immunoSEQ multiplex PCR. This sample yields more than 20,000 clones, of which more than 60% are seen a single time; roughly 10% belongs to the top ten. The rearrangement uses TRBV28 and TRBJ2-3; the match to TRBD2 covers 13 bases. This clonotype was obtained from a human donor in good health. The specimen was CD4+ T cells from PBMCs, cultured in vitro. CDR3 loop: CASMNGLAGAYTQYF. The CDR3 DNA sequence: TGTGCCAGCATGAATGGACTAGCGGGAGCATATACGCAGTATTTT.